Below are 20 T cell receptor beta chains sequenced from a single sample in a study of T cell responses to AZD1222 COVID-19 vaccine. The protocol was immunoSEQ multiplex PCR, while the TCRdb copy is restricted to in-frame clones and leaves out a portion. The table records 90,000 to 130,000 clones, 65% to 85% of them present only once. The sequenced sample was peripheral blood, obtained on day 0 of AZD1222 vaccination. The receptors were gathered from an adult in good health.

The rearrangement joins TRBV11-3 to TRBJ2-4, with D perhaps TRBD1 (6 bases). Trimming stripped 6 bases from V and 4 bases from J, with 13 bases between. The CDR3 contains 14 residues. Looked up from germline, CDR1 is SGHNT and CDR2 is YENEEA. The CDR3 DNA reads TGTGCCAGCAGTCCGGGACACAATAAAAACATTCAGTACTTC. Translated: CASSPGHNKNIQYF. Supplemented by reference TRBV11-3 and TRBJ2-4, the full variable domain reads EAGVVQSPRYKIIEKKQPVAFWCNPISGHNTLYWYLQNLGQGPELLIRYENEEAVDDSQLPKDRFSAERLKGVDSTLKIQPAELGDSAVYLCASSPGHNKNIQYFGAGTRLSVL.

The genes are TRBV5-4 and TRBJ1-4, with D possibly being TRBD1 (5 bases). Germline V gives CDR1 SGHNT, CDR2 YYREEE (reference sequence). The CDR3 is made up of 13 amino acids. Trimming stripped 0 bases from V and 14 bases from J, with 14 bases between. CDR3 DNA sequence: TGTGCCAGCAGCTTGGTTGGGGCCGCCGAGCTGTTTTTT. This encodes CASSLVGAAELFF.

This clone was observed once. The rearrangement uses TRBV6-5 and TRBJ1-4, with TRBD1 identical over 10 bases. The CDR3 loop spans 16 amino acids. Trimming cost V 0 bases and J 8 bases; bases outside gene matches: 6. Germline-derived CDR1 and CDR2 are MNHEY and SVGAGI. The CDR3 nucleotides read TGTGCCAGCAGTTACTCCCGGGGACAGGGGCCGGAAAAACTGTTTTTT. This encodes CASSYSRGQGPEKLFF.

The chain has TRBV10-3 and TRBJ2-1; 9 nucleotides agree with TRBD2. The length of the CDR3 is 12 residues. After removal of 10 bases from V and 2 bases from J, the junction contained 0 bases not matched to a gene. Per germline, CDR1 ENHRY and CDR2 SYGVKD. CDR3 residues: CASGRAYNEQFF. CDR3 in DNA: TGTGCCAGCGGGAGGGCCTACAATGAGCAGTTCTTC.

This CDR3 reads CASSLSRQVGTPLHF. In nucleotides, the CDR3 is TGTGCCAGCAGTTTATCGCGGCAGGTGGGGACACCCCTCCACTTT. The chain carries TRBV28 and TRBJ1-6; D is undetermined. CDR3 length: 15 amino acids. V dropped 1 base and J dropped 11 bases, with 15 bases sitting between them. Germline lookup yields CDR1 MDHEN and CDR2 SYDVKM.

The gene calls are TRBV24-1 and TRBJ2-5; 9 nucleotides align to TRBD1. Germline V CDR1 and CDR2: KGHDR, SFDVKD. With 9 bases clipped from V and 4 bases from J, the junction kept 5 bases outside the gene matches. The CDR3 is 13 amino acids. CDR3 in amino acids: CATSGQGGETQYF. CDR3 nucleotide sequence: TGTGCCACCTCGGGACAGGGAGGAGAGACCCAGTACTTC.

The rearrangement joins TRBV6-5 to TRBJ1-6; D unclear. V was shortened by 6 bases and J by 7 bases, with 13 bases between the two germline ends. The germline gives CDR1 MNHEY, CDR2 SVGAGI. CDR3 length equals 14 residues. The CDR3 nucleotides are TGTGCCAGCAGCCTTCACAGTGTCAATTCACCCCTCCACTTT. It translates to CASSLHSVNSPLHF.

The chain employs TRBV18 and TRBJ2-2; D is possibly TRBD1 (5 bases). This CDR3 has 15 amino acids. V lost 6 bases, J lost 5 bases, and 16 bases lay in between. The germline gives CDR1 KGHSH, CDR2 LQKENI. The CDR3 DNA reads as TGTGCCAGCTCTCGCGACCTCCAGGGAACCGGGGAGCTGTTTTTT. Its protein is CASSRDLQGTGELFF.

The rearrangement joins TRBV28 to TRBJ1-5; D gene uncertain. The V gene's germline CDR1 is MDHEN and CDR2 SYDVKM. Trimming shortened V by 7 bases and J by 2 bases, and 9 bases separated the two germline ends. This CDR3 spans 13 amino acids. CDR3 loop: CASISGGNQPQHF. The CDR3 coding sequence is TGTGCCAGCATCTCAGGAGGCAATCAGCCCCAGCATTTT.

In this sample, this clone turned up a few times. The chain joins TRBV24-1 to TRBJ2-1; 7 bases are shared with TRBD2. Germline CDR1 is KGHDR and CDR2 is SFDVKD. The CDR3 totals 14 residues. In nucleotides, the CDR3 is TGTGCGCGCACTCGGACTAGAACCTACAATGAGCAGTTCTTC. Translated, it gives CARTRTRTYNEQFF.

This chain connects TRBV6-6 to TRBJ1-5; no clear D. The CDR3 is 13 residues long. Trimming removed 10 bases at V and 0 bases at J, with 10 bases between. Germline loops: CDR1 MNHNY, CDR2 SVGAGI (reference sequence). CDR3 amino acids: CATNVDSNQPQHF. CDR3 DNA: TGTGCCACGAATGTGGATAGCAATCAGCCCCAGCATTTT.

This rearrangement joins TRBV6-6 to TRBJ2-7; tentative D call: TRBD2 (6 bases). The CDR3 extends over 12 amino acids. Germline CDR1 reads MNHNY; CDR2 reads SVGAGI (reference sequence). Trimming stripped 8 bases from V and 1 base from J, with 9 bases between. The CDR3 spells CASGTQSYEQYF. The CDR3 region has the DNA TGTGCCAGCGGGACTCAATCCTACGAGCAGTACTTC.

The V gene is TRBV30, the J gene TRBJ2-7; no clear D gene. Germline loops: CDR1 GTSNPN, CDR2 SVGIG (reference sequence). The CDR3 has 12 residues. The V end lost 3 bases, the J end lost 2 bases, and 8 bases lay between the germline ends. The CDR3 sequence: CAWRDRTYEQYF. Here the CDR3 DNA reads TGTGCCTGGAGGGACCGAACCTACGAGCAGTACTTC.

The CDR3 DNA is TGTGCCAGCAGTTTGCCGAACACTGAAGCTTTCTTT. Protein sequence: CASSLPNTEAFF. V is TRBV28 and J is TRBJ1-1; D is unclear. The germline gives CDR1 MDHEN, CDR2 SYDVKM. Trimming removed 3 bases at V and 1 base at J, with 3 bases between. CDR3 length equals 12 residues.

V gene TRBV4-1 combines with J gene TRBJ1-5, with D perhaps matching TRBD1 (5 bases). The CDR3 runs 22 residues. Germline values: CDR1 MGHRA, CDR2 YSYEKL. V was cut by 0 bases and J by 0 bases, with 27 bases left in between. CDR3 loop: CASSQDRSYGYQGHYSNQPQHF. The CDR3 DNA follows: TGCGCCAGCAGCCAAGATCGGTCATACGGCTACCAGGGTCATTATAGCAATCAGCCCCAGCATTTT.

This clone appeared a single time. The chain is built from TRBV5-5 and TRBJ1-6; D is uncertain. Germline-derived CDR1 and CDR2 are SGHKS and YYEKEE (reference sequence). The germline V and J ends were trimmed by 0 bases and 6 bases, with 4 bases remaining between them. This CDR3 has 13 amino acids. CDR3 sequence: CASSLDSNSPLHF. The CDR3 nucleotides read TGTGCCAGCAGCTTGGACAGTAATTCACCCCTCCACTTT.

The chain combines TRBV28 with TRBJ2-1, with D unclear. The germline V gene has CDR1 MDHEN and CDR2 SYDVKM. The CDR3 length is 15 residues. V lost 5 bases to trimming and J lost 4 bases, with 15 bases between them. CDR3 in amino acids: CASSPRMDGYNEQFF. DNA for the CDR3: TGTGCCAGCAGTCCGCGGATGGACGGTTACAATGAGCAGTTCTTC.

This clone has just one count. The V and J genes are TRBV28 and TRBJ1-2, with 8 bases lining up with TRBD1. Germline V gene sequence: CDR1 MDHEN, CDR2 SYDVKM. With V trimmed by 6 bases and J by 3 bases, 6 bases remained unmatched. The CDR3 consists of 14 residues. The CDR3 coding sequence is TGTGCCAGCAGAGGGACAGGCCATGACTATGGCTACACCTTC. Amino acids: CASRGTGHDYGYTF.

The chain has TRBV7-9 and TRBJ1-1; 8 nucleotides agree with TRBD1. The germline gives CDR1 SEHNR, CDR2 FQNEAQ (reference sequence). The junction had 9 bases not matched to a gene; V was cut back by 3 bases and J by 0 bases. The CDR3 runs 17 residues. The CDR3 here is CASSFGIRGQVNTEAFF. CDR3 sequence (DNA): TGTGCCAGCAGCTTTGGGATAAGGGGACAGGTGAACACTGAAGCTTTCTTT.

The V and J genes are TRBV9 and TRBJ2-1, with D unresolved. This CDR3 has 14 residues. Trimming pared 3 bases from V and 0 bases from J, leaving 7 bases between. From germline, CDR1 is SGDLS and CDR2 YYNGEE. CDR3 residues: CASSARNSYNEQFF. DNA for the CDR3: TGTGCCAGCAGCGCCCGTAACTCCTACAATGAGCAGTTCTTC.